This passage covers 4 T cell receptor beta chains from one sample sequenced in a study of CD8 T cells in ankylosing spondylitis. TCRdb re-called the 5' RACE reads through MiXCR, storing one row per CDR3 protein. The sample holds around 120,000 distinct CDR3 sequences, approximately 13% seen once. The sample was blood, either unsorted or a sorted T cell fraction (not recorded which). The receptors were gathered from a female donor with ankylosing spondylitis or in good health (not recorded which).

The sample holds many counts of this clonotype. The chain links TRBV7-6 to TRBJ1-3; the D is unclear. CDR1 SGHVS and CDR2 FNYEAQ come from the germline V gene. Trimming removed 1 base at V and 0 bases at J, with 4 bases between. The CDR3 contains 14 residues. Here the CDR3 reads CASSLGTSGNTIYF. The CDR3 nucleotides read TGTGCCAGCAGCTTAGGGACCTCTGGAAACACCATATATTTT.

In its sample, this clonotype was seen a few times. The CDR3 loop is CASSPRGYTQYF. The CDR3 bases are TGTGCCAGCAGCCCCCGGGGTTATACGCAGTATTTT. The chain uses TRBV14 and TRBJ2-3; weak D call: TRBD2 (5 bases). Trimming pared 4 bases from V and 7 bases from J, leaving 9 bases between. Germline-derived CDR1 and CDR2 are SGHDN and FVKESK. The CDR3 has 12 amino acids.

The V and J genes are TRBV5-6 and TRBJ2-5; the match to TRBD2 covers 8 bases. This CDR3 region has 14 residues. Germline V CDR1 and CDR2: SGHDT, YYEEEE. Trimming removed 2 bases from V and 5 bases from J; junction bases left unmatched: 5. CDR3 residues: CASSFREGKETQYF. CDR3 bases: TGTGCCAGCAGCTTCCGGGAGGGAAAGGAGACCCAGTACTTC.

The table lists this clonotype with many counts. The rearrangement links TRBV27 to TRBJ2-1; D is unresolved. The V end was cut by 8 bases, the J end by 10 bases, with 18 bases between. Germline V gene sequence: CDR1 MNHEY, CDR2 SMNVEV (reference sequence). CDR3 length: 13 residues. The CDR3 DNA is TGTGCCAGCTGCAATTCCAGATTGGGCGAGCAGTTCTTC. It is translated as CASCNSRLGEQFF.